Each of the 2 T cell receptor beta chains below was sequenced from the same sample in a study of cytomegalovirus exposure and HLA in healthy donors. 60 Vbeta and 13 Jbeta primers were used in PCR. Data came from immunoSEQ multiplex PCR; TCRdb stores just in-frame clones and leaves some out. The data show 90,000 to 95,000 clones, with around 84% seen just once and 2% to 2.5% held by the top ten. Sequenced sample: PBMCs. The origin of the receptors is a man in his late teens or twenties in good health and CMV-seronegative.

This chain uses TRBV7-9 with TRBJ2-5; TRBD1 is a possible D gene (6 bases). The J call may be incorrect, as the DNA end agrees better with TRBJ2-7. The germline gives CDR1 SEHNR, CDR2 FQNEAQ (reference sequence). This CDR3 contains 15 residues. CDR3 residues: CASSPQDSSSYEQYF. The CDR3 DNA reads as TGTGCCAGCAGCCCACAGGACAGTAGCTCCTACGAGCAGTACTTC.

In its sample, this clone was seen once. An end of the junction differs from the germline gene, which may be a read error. The CDR3 is CSSTPRGFPDREQYF. CDR3 DNA sequence: TGTTCCAGCACCCCCAGGGGGTTTCCGGATCGCGAGCAGTACTTC. The chain links TRBV7-9 to TRBJ2-7; the match to TRBD1 covers 7 bases. CDR1 is SEHNR, CDR2 FQNEAQ, per germline (reference sequence). This CDR3 spans 15 amino acids.